This T cell receptor beta chain was sequenced for a study of blood T cell repertoires in COVID-19. Study background: The study drew acute and convalescent COVID-19 samples from the United States, Italy and Spain. Sample material is recorded as cDNA or gDNA derived from T cells, B-cell-depleted T cells, or PBMCs.

The authors' processing: Cell counts per sample came from amplifying reference gene primers. Produced via immunoSEQ multiplex PCR; TCRdb's table is partial and in-frame only. D and trimming come from the DNA, and the V and J calls and clone size come from that table. In the table there are around 190,000 clones, 80% to 90% of which are singletons. Sequencing input: peripheral blood. The source is a woman in her forties with COVID-19, enrolled during active disease.

This CDR3 reads CSVDRRSGSYEQFF. The CDR3 DNA follows: TGCAGCGTTGATCGGCGAAGCGGGAGTTATGAGCAGTTCTTC. The chain is built from TRBV29-1 and TRBJ2-1; 8 nucleotides match TRBD2. The V gene's germline CDR1 is SQVTM and CDR2 ANQGSEA. The CDR3 consists of 14 residues. J lost 8 bases, V lost 3 bases, and 9 bases had no gene match.